This T cell receptor beta chain was retrieved from a study of STAT3 mutations in large granular lymphocyte leukemia. Study-wide results and limits: Every T-LGLL patient had at least one immunodominant TCRbeta clonotype.

The CDR3 has 15 residues. The V gene's germline CDR1 is SGHRS and CDR2 YFSETQ. V shed 3 bases and J 0 bases; nucleotides not matched to a gene: 5. A remark on this clone: Its target is unknown.

Measured with immunoSEQ multiplex PCR; TCRdb has only the in-frame clones, and not every one. The sample holds about 10,000 clones, nearly 90% seen once. The specimen sequenced was peripheral blood mononuclear cells. V gene TRBV5-1 combines with J gene TRBJ2-7; 8 bases agree with TRBD2. This clonotype was obtained from a man between 60 and 75 years old with T-cell large granular lymphocyte leukemia. Some clones in this sample may be carry-over from other donors' samples. The CDR3 DNA sequence: TGCGCCAGCAGCTCCCAGGGGACTAGCTCCTACGAGCAGTACTTC. Translating it yields CASSSQGTSSYEQYF. Complete variable domain (other parts from reference TRBV5-1 and TRBJ2-7): KAGVTQTPRYLIKTRGQQVTLSCSPISGHRSVSWYQQTPGQGLQFLFEYFSETQRNKGNFPGRFSGRQFSNSRSEMNVSTLELGDSALYLCASSSQGTSSYEQYFGPGTRLTVT.